This T cell receptor (beta chain) was observed in a study of beta chain features in type 1 diabetes. Study-wide background: Healthy donors and patients had similar age, gender and cell yields.

General study results and limits: In all four CD4+ subsets, TCRB CDR3 length was significantly, moderately reduced in type 1 diabetes.

Each of the sorted populations had a purity greater than 98%. V shed 2 bases and J shed 7 bases, with 10 bases lying between them. Germline values: CDR1 SGHKS, CDR2 YYEKEE (reference sequence). CDR3 length: 13 amino acids. Expressed TCRB transcripts were sequenced because the isolated RNA had all been reverse transcribed beforehand. The table came from immunoSEQ multiplex PCR; TCRdb's copy has only in-frame clones and leaves some out. Here the sample spans 300,000 to 350,000 clones, 13% being singletons. Comments on this clone: Its antigen is still unknown.

Sequenced input: naive CD4+ T cells from blood. The V call is TRBV5-5, the J call TRBJ2-1, with D perhaps TRBD1 (6 bases). The sequence was obtained from a woman younger than 35 with type 1 diabetes. CDR3 sequence (DNA): TGTGCCAGCAGCTTACAGGGCGCGAATGAGCAGTTCTTC. Its protein product is CASSLQGANEQFF.